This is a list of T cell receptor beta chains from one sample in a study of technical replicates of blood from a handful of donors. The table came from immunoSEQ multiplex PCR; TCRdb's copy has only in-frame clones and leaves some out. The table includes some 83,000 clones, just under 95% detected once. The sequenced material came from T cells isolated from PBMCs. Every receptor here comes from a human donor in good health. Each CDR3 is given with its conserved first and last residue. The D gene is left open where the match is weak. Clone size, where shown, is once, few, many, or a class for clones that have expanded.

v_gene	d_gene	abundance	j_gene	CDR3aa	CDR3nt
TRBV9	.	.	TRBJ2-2	CASSVGAKNTGELFF	TGTGCCAGCAGCGTAGGGGCTAAGAATACCGGGGAGCTGTTTTTT
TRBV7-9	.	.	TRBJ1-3	CASSDTSDRKRNTIYF	TGTGCCAGCAGCGACACTTCGGACAGAAAGAGGAACACCATATATTTT
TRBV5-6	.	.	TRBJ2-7	CASSWASYEQYF	TGTGCCAGCAGCTGGGCGTCCTACGAGCAGTACTTC
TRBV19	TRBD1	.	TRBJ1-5	CASSIGRTGMQPQHF	TGTGCCAGTAGTATCGGGCGGACAGGGATGCAGCCCCAGCATTTT
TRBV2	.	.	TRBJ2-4	CASSEESERALTAKNIQYF	TGTGCCAGCAGTGAAGAATCAGAGCGGGCATTAACGGCCAAAAACATTCAGTACTTC
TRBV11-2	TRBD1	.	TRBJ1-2	CASSLGQGNGYTF	TGTGCCAGCAGCCTGGGACAGGGGAATGGCTACACCTTC
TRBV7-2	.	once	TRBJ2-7	CASSYGGFYEQYF	TGTGCCAGCAGCTACGGAGGGTTCTACGAGCAGTACTTC
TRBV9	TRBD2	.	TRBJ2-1	CASSQTSDPYNEQFF	TGTGCCAGCAGCCAGACTAGCGACCCTTACAATGAGCAGTTCTTC
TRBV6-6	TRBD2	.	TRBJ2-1	CASRGTTYNEQFF	TGTGCCAGCAGGGGGACTACCTACAATGAGCAGTTCTTC
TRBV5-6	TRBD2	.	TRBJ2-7	CASSLSQRGSYEQYF	TGTGCCAGCAGCTTGTCTCAGCGGGGCTCCTACGAGCAGTACTTC
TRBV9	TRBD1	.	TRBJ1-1	CASSVAGQGFTEAFF	TGTGCCAGCAGCGTAGCAGGACAGGGGTTTACTGAAGCTTTCTTT
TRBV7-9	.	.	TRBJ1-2	CASSFSSNYGYTF	TGTGCCAGCAGCTTTTCATCTAACTATGGCTACACCTTC
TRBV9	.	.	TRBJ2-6	CASSVAKTALSGANVLTF	TGTGCCAGCAGCGTAGCTAAGACAGCCCTCTCTGGGGCCAACGTCCTGACTTTC
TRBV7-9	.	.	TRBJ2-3	CASSLREYTDTQYF	TGTGCCAGCAGCTTAAGGGAGTACACAGATACGCAGTATTTT
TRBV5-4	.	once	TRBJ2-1	CASSSSYEQFF	TGTGCCAGCAGCTCTAGCTACGAGCAGTTCTTC
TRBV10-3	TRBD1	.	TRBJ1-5	CAISESDRASNQPQHF	TGTGCCATCAGTGAGTCGGACAGGGCTAGCAATCAGCCCCAGCATTTT
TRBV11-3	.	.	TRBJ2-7	CASSLGPGSSYEQYF	TGTGCCAGCAGCTTAGGGCCAGGAAGCTCCTACGAGCAGTACTTC
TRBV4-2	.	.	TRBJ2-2	CASSQDRVDTGELFF	TGTGCCAGCAGCCAAGACAGGGTGGACACCGGGGAGCTGTTTTTT
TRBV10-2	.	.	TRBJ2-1	CASSPSHPYNEQFF	TGCGCCAGCAGCCCTAGTCACCCCTACAATGAGCAGTTCTTC
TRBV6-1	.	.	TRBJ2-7	CASRSGPGVGYEQYF	TGTGCCAGCAGAAGTGGCCCGGGAGTGGGGTACGAGCAGTACTTC
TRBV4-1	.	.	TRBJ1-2	CASRVYGGAVGGYTF	TGCGCCAGCAGGGTTTATGGGGGCGCGGTAGGTGGCTACACCTTC
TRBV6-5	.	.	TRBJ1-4	CASSYAGGGVGEKLFF	TGTGCCAGCAGTTATGCTGGTGGGGGGGTTGGGGAAAAACTGTTTTTT
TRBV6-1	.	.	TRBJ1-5	CASSEGDYNQPQHF	TGTGCCAGCAGTGAGGGGGACTATAATCAGCCCCAGCATTTT
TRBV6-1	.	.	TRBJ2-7	CASSEWGPKYEQYF	TGTGCCAGCAGTGAATGGGGGCCGAAATACGAGCAGTACTTC
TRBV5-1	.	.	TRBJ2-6	CASSLDPSGANVLTF	TGCGCCAGCAGCTTGGATCCGTCTGGGGCCAACGTCCTGACTTTC
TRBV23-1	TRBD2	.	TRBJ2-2	CAGPGTSDTGELFF	TGCGCCGGCCCCGGGACTAGTGACACCGGGGAGCTGTTTTTT
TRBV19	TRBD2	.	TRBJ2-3	CASSPSGSTVDTQYF	TGTGCCAGTAGTCCAAGCGGGAGTACGGTAGATACGCAGTATTTT
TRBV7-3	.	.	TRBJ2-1	CASSVDRAGNEQFF	TGTGCCAGCAGCGTAGACAGGGCGGGGAATGAGCAGTTCTTC
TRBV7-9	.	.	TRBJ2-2	CASSRAGGIGGELFF	TGTGCCAGCAGCAGAGCCGGGGGAATAGGAGGGGAGCTGTTTTTT
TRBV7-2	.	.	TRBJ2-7	CASSLRGAQSEQYF	TGTGCCAGCAGCTTACGGGGGGCCCAGAGCGAGCAGTACTTC
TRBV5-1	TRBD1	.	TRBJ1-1	CASSSQGKNTEAFF	TGCGCCAGCAGCTCACAGGGGAAGAACACTGAAGCTTTCTTT
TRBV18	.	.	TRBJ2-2	CASSPGLTNTGELFF	TGTGCCAGCTCACCGGGACTTACGAACACCGGGGAGCTGTTTTTT
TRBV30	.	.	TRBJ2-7	CAWSLEGRVLAYEQYF	TGTGCCTGGTCTCTGGAGGGACGGGTCTTAGCCTACGAGCAGTACTTC
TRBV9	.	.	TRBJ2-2	CASSVHREGGELFF	TGTGCCAGCAGCGTACACAGGGAGGGCGGGGAGCTGTTTTTT
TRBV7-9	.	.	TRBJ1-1	CASGDTGSEAFF	TGTGCCAGCGGTGATACAGGGTCTGAAGCTTTCTTT
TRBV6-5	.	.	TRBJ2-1	CASRFSESSYNEQFF	TGTGCCAGCAGATTTAGCGAAAGCTCCTACAATGAGCAGTTCTTC
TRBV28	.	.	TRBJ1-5	CASITGRTNQPQHF	TGTGCCAGCATCACAGGGAGAACGAATCAGCCCCAGCATTTT
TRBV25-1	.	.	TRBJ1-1	CASSEFHWNTEAFF	TGTGCCAGCAGTGAATTTCACTGGAACACTGAAGCTTTCTTT
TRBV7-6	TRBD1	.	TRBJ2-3	CASSDHRGKTDTQYF	TGTGCCAGCAGCGATCACAGGGGAAAAACAGATACGCAGTATTTT